This TCR beta chain is drawn from a study of blood T cell repertoires in COVID-19. In the study overall: T cells, B-cell-depleted T cells, or PBMCs provided the cDNA or gDNA that served as material.

How the authors handled the data: Using reference gene primer amplification, nucleated cell counts were estimated. The protocol was immunoSEQ multiplex PCR, while the TCRdb copy is restricted to in-frame clones and leaves out a portion. D and trimming were read from the DNA, whereas the V and J calls and clone size are those reported in that table. The sample has about 220,000 clones; about 87% are singletons. With 4 bases clipped from V and 10 bases from J, the junction kept 8 bases outside the gene matches. The CDR3 is 13 amino acids. CDR1 is SGHRS and CDR2 is YFSETQ in the germline V gene. Participants, 18 to 89 years old, spanned approximately 25 US areas. Participant-given clinical history determined each cohort assignment.

The sequencing input was PBMCs or T cells enriched from blood (not recorded which). The V and J genes are TRBV5-1 and TRBJ2-1; 7 bases match TRBD1. The sequence was collected from a woman aged 30 to 39 who had recovered from COVID-19. CDR3 nucleotides: TGCGCCAGCAGCCCTGAGGGGGCTTGGGAGCAGTTCTTC. Translating gives CASSPEGAWEQFF.